One sample yielded the 8 T cell receptor beta chains listed below, sequenced in a study of blood T cell repertoires in COVID-19. TCRdb keeps only in-frame clones here, not all; method: immunoSEQ multiplex PCR. Seen here are roughly 90,000 clones, about four fifths observed once, and the top ten hold roughly 2.2%. The material sequenced was peripheral blood. Every receptor here comes from a woman aged 70-85 years with acute or convalescent COVID-19.

The CDR3: CASSKPRTGTSSPQHF. In DNA, the CDR3 is TGTGCCAGTAGTAAACCTCGGACAGGGACTTCGAGTCCCCAGCATTTT. V gene TRBV19 combines with J gene TRBJ1-5, with 8 nucleotides matching TRBD1. CDR1 and CDR2 (germline): LNHDA, SQIVND (reference sequence). The CDR3 is made up of 16 amino acids. J was trimmed by 10 bases and V by 4 bases; bases with no gene match: 15.

This chain links TRBV5-6 with TRBJ2-5; the match to TRBD2 covers 11 bases. The CDR3 totals 15 residues. The germline V gene encodes CDR1 SGHDT and CDR2 YYEEEE. V was clipped by 3 bases and J by 2 bases; unmatched bases: 3. The CDR3 region has the DNA TGTGCCAGCAGCTCACTAGCGGGGGAGCAAGAGACCCAGTACTTC. Translated: CASSSLAGEQETQYF.

This chain links TRBV28 with TRBJ1-3, with D maybe TRBD1 (5 bases). The germline V gene has CDR1 MDHEN and CDR2 SYDVKM. Trimming took off 8 bases at V and 0 bases at J, with 8 bases between the two ends. The CDR3 has 13 residues. The CDR3: CASGAPSGNTIYF. CDR3 sequence (DNA): TGTGCCAGCGGGGCCCCCTCTGGAAACACCATATATTTT.

The V call is TRBV11-3, the J call TRBJ1-1; 10 nucleotides agree with TRBD1. CDR3 length: 14 residues. The trim removed 5 bases at V and 5 bases at J, leaving 5 bases unmatched. Per germline, CDR1 SGHNT and CDR2 YENEEA. Here the CDR3 DNA reads TGTGCCAGCAGCCAAGACAGGGGGCGGACTGAAGCTTTCTTT. As protein: CASSQDRGRTEAFF.

The V call is TRBV2, the J call TRBJ1-1; 9 positions agree with TRBD1. Losses at the gene ends were 6 bases for V and 10 bases for J; bases not matched to a gene: 6. CDR3 length equals 12 residues. The germline CDR1 and CDR2 sequences are SNHLY and FYNNEI. CDR3 DNA sequence: TGTGCCAGCAGGGGGGACAGGGCGCCAGCTTTCTTT. Residues: CASRGDRAPAFF.

This chain joins TRBV6-1 and TRBJ1-1; D not resolved. Per the germline V gene, CDR1 is MNHNS and CDR2 is SASEGT. The CDR3 totals 13 residues. The V end lost 1 base, the J end lost 2 bases, and 5 bases lay between the germline ends. The CDR3 nucleotides are TGTGCCAGCAGTGAAGTATATAACACTGAAGCTTTCTTT. Protein product: CASSEVYNTEAFF.

The chain has TRBV7-3 and TRBJ1-1; D gene unclear. Germline CDR1 is SGHTA and CDR2 is FQGTGA. Trimming shortened V by 1 base and J by 1 base, and 10 bases separated the two germline ends. CDR3 size: 15 residues. The CDR3 loop is CASSLNRVPNTEAFF. The CDR3 nucleotides are TGTGCCAGCAGCTTAAATCGGGTGCCGAACACTGAAGCTTTCTTT. The full variable domain, with the rest looked up from reference TRBV7-3 and TRBJ1-1, is GAGVSQTPSNKVTEKGKYVELRCDPISGHTALYWYRQSLGQGPEFLIYFQGTGAADDSGLPNDRFFAVRPEGSVSTLKIQRTERGDSAVYLCASSLNRVPNTEAFFGQGTRLTVV.

V gene TRBV10-3 combines with J gene TRBJ2-1; 8 nucleotides line up with TRBD1. CDR3 length: 16 residues. Germline CDR1 ENHRY, CDR2 SYGVKD. J gave up 1 base and V 6 bases, and 8 bases lay outside the gene matches. The CDR3 here is CAISDRTGPSYNEQFF. Here the CDR3 DNA reads TGTGCCATCAGCGACCGGACAGGGCCGTCCTACAATGAGCAGTTCTTC.